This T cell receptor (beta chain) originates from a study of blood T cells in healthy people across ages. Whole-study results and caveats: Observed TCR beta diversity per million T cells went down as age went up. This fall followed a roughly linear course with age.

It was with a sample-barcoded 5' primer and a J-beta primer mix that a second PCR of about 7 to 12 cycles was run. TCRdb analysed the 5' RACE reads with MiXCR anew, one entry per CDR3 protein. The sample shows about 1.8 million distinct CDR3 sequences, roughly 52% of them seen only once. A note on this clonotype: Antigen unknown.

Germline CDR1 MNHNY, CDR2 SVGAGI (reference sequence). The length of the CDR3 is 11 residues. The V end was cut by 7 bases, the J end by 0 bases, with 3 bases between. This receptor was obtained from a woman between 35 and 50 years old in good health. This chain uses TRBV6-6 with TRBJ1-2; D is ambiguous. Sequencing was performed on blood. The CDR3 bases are TGTGCCAGCAAATCTAACTATGGCTACACCTTC. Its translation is CASKSNYGYTF.